The 24 T cell receptor beta chains listed next were all sequenced from one sample in a study of shared clonotypes between healthy human individuals. Clones were read by immunoSEQ multiplex PCR, and TCRdb kept only the in-frame ones, dropping some. The sample lists hundreds of thousands of clones; less than 80% were seen once. The sample comprised memory CD4+ T cells sorted from blood. Subset: CD45RA-negative fraction. These receptors all come from a woman in her 30s in good health.

The J gene is TRBJ2-7, the V gene TRBV2, with 11 nucleotides matching TRBD2. The CDR3 has 16 residues. The germline gives CDR1 SNHLY, CDR2 FYNNEI. Losses at the gene ends were 4 bases for V and 0 bases for J; bases not matched to a gene: 5. The CDR3 sequence: CASSADSGRASYEQYF. CDR3 DNA: TGTGCCAGCAGTGCCGATAGCGGGAGGGCCTCCTACGAGCAGTACTTC.

V and J are TRBV7-2 and TRBJ2-4; 9 nucleotides match TRBD2. The CDR3 extends over 15 amino acids. V shed 5 bases, J shed 8 bases, and the junction held 10 bases outside the gene matches. Looked up from germline, CDR1 is SGHTA and CDR2 is FQGNSA. CDR3 protein: CASSPDGTSIHIQYF. The CDR3, as DNA: TGTGCCAGCAGCCCAGACGGGACTAGCATACACATTCAGTACTTC.

The chain joins TRBV14 to TRBJ2-7; tentative D call: TRBD1 (6 bases). This CDR3 contains 18 residues. In germline, CDR1 is SGHDN, CDR2 FVKESK. The V and J ends lost 4 bases and 0 bases respectively, with 22 bases between them. The CDR3 DNA follows: TGTGCCAGCAGCCGCAACCCAACCAGGGGTCGCTACTCCTACGAGCAGTACTTC. Its protein is CASSRNPTRGRYSYEQYF.

This clone showed up just once. The chain uses TRBV4-1 and TRBJ2-1, with 7 positions matching TRBD2. This CDR3 spans 16 amino acids. Unmatched junction bases numbered 6, after V lost 1 base and J lost 3 bases. Germline V gene data show CDR1 as MGHRA and CDR2 as YSYEKL. This CDR3 reads CASSQGEGRYYNEQFF. In DNA, the CDR3 is TGCGCCAGCAGCCAAGGGGAGGGCCGGTACTACAATGAGCAGTTCTTC.

The chain couples TRBV19 to TRBJ2-7, with D unclear. The CDR3 spans 15 residues. CDR1 is LNHDA, CDR2 SQIVND, per germline (reference sequence). V was pared by 5 bases and J by 0 bases, with 14 bases between. In DNA, the CDR3 is TGTGCCAGTAGTCCCGCGATCGCTAGCTCCTACGAGCAGTACTTC. Residues: CASSPAIASSYEQYF.

This sequence joins TRBV19 and TRBJ2-2; 9 nucleotides align to TRBD2. V lost 0 bases and J lost 1; bases outside the gene matches: 9. Germline CDR1 is LNHDA and CDR2 is SQIVND (reference sequence). The CDR3 runs 19 residues. The CDR3 loop reads CASSIDLLAGSMNTGELFF. CDR3 nucleotide sequence: TGTGCCAGTAGTATAGATCTCCTAGCGGGGTCCATGAACACCGGGGAGCTGTTTTTT.

This sequence joins TRBV2 and TRBJ1-2; D is possibly TRBD1 (6 bases). The CDR3 is 13 amino acids. Germline V gene data show CDR1 as SNHLY and CDR2 as FYNNEI. V lost 6 bases to trimming and J lost 9 bases, with 17 bases between them. In nucleotides, the CDR3 is TGTGCCAGCAGCTCAAGGGGAGGGGGGAGCTACACCTTC. This encodes CASSSRGGGSYTF.

This clone was observed a few times. The chain carries TRBV5-1 and TRBJ2-1; possible D gene TRBD2, 6 bases. The germline CDR1 and CDR2 sequences are SGHRS and YFSETQ. The CDR3 runs 16 residues. The V end was cut by 4 bases, the J end by 3 bases, with 17 bases between. In DNA form, the CDR3 reads TGCGCCAGCAGCCAGACGACTTCGGGAGTCTACAATGAGCAGTTCTTC. Its protein product is CASSQTTSGVYNEQFF. The complete variable domain, with remaining parts taken from reference TRBV5-1 and TRBJ2-1, reads KAGVTQTPRYLIKTRGQQVTLSCSPISGHRSVSWYQQTPGQGLQFLFEYFSETQRNKGNFPGRFSGRQFSNSRSEMNVSTLELGDSALYLCASSQTTSGVYNEQFFGPGTRLTVL.

The chain combines TRBV5-4 with TRBJ2-5; a possible D gene is TRBD1 (6 bases). This CDR3 spans 13 amino acids. The V end was cut by 4 bases, the J end by 4 bases, with 11 bases between. In germline, CDR1 is SGHNT, CDR2 YYREEE (reference sequence). This chain's CDR3 is CASSQQGRETQYF. CDR3 in DNA: TGTGCCAGCAGCCAACAGGGACGAGAGACCCAGTACTTC.

The rearrangement links TRBV11-2 to TRBJ2-1; D not resolved. V was trimmed by 2 bases and J by 5 bases, leaving 10 bases between them. Germline CDR1 and CDR2: SGHAT and FQNNGV. CDR3 size: 14 residues. CDR3 DNA: TGTGCCAGCAGCTTAACGTGGACGAACAATGAGCAGTTCTTC. Protein sequence: CASSLTWTNNEQFF.

CDR3 in DNA: TGTGCCAGCAGCTCTAACAAGGTCTCTGAAGCTTTCTTT. It encodes CASSSNKVSEAFF. This rearrangement joins TRBV27 to TRBJ1-1; D not resolved. The CDR3 is made up of 13 amino acids. The ends were cut back, 6 bases at V and 6 bases at J, with 14 bases in the middle. Germline lookup yields CDR1 MNHEY and CDR2 SMNVEV (reference sequence).

The chain is built from TRBV6-6 and TRBJ2-7, with TRBD2 as a possible D gene (7 bases). The germline CDR1 and CDR2 sequences are MNHNY and SVGAGI (reference sequence). V was trimmed by 6 bases and J by 3 bases, leaving 12 bases between them. This CDR3 is 13 amino acids long. In DNA, the CDR3 is TGTGCCAGCAGGCGGGGGCTGGGCTACGAGCAGTACTTC. Translation: CASRRGLGYEQYF.

The rearrangement joins TRBV7-9 to TRBJ1-5; no clear D gene. The ends were cut back, 2 bases at V and 1 base at J, with 6 bases in the middle. Germline lookup yields CDR1 SEHNR and CDR2 FQNEAQ (reference sequence). The CDR3 extends over 14 amino acids. The CDR3 loop reads CASSLSLSNQPQHF. The CDR3 DNA is TGTGCCAGCAGCTTATCGCTCAGCAATCAGCCCCAGCATTTT.

The chain combines TRBV5-1 with TRBJ2-7; 8 nucleotides align to TRBD2. The germline CDR1 and CDR2 sequences are SGHRS and YFSETQ. V gave up 0 bases and J gave up 5 bases; unmatched junction bases: 7. The CDR3 runs to 15 residues. CDR3 sequence (DNA): TGCGCCAGCAGCTTGGACGGGAGGGGTGTACACGAGCAGTACTTC. Encoded protein: CASSLDGRGVHEQYF.

J is TRBJ2-1 and V is TRBV4-2, with 7 bases matching TRBD1. The CDR3 loop spans 13 amino acids. Germline CDR1 and CDR2: LGHNA and YNFKEQ. The J segment lost 7 bases and the V segment lost 2 bases, leaving 2 bases of the junction unmatched. CDR3 nucleotides: TGTGCCAGCAGCCAATTACAGGGGAATGAGCAGTTCTTC. Amino acid sequence: CASSQLQGNEQFF.

The sample holds one count of this clone. The V and J genes are TRBV11-2 and TRBJ2-3; D is undetermined. Germline V gene sequence: CDR1 SGHAT, CDR2 FQNNGV. V was shortened by 1 base and J by 5 bases, with 4 bases between the two germline ends. The CDR3 is 12 amino acids. The CDR3 DNA follows: TGTGCCAGCAGCTTAGTGGAAGATACGCAGTATTTT. This codes for CASSLVEDTQYF.

This clone was seen repeatedly, ten times or more. The rearrangement uses TRBV18 and TRBJ2-7; tentatively, D is TRBD2 (6 bases). The V gene's germline CDR1 is KGHSH and CDR2 LQKENI. Trimming cost V 3 bases and J 0 bases, with 15 bases left between them. The CDR3 extends over 16 amino acids. The CDR3 loop is CASSPNIREISYEQYF. CDR3 coding DNA: TGTGCCAGCTCACCTAATATACGGGAGATCTCCTACGAGCAGTACTTC. The entire variable domain, with the rest obtained from reference TRBV18 and TRBJ2-7, is as follows: NAGVMQNPRHLVRRRGQEARLRCSPMKGHSHVYWYRQLPEEGLKFMVYLQKENIIDESGMPKERFSAEFPKEGPSILRIQQVVRGDSAAYFCASSPNIREISYEQYFGPGTRLTVT.

This clone came up once. The gene calls are TRBV7-3 and TRBJ2-3; D not resolved. The length of the CDR3 is 15 residues. Between the trimmed V and J ends, which lost 5 bases and 2 bases, there was a span of 14 bases. The germline CDR1 and CDR2 sequences are SGHTA and FQGTGA. CDR3 protein: CASSPGVTDTDTQYF. CDR3 in DNA: TGTGCCAGCAGCCCCGGAGTTACTGACACAGATACGCAGTATTTT.

As concerns this clone: The sample carries other DNA sequences with the same CDR3. This chain joins TRBV5-1 and TRBJ2-6, with D unclear. CDR1 SGHRS and CDR2 YFSETQ come from the germline V gene. V was clipped by 1 base and J by 0 bases, with 8 bases between them. There are 16 residues in the CDR3. CDR3 nucleotide sequence: TGCGCCAGCAGCTTGTCCCCGAGCTCTGGGGCCAACGTCCTGACTTTC. Its protein is CASSLSPSSGANVLTF.

This chain joins TRBV27 and TRBJ1-1; possibly TRBD1 for D (5 bases). The CDR3 loop spans 13 amino acids. Per germline, CDR1 MNHEY and CDR2 SMNVEV (reference sequence). Trimming took 10 bases from V and 0 from J, leaving 12 bases between them. The CDR3 spells CATGEGLNTEAFF. DNA for the CDR3: TGTGCCACTGGTGAGGGGTTGAACACTGAAGCTTTCTTT.

This rearrangement joins TRBV10-3 to TRBJ2-4; 7 bases agree with TRBD1. V gave up 8 bases and J gave up 4 bases; unmatched junction bases: 8. The germline V gene has CDR1 ENHRY and CDR2 SYGVKD. The CDR3 is 14 residues long. CDR3: CAIGSGQQKNIQYF. DNA of the CDR3: TGTGCCATCGGCTCGGGACAGCAAAAAAACATTCAGTACTTC.

CDR3 in amino acids: CASSLIPSTNTGELFF. In DNA, the CDR3 is TGTGCCAGCAGTTTAATTCCTAGTACGAACACCGGGGAGCTGTTTTTT. The chain joins TRBV27 to TRBJ2-2; D ambiguous. From germline, CDR1 is MNHEY and CDR2 SMNVEV (reference sequence). Trimming left V 2 bases short and J 0 bases short, with 10 bases between. The length of the CDR3 is 16 residues.

V and J are TRBV6-5 and TRBJ2-1, with 9 bases aligning to TRBD2. The length of the CDR3 is 15 residues. The germline CDR1 and CDR2 sequences are MNHEY and SVGAGI. The trim removed 5 bases at V and 3 bases at J, leaving 5 bases unmatched. CDR3 residues: CASSLSGSYYNEQFF. The DNA of the CDR3 is TGTGCCAGCAGTCTTAGCGGGAGCTACTACAATGAGCAGTTCTTC.

The chain combines TRBV27 with TRBJ1-5, with D tentatively TRBD1 (5 bases). Looked up from germline, CDR1 is MNHEY and CDR2 is SMNVEV (reference sequence). The CDR3 length is 14 residues. The V end lost 6 bases, the J end lost 9 bases, and 18 bases lay between the germline ends. Written as DNA, the CDR3 is TGTGCCAGCAGATCCGCCGGGACCCTGGGGCCCCAGCATTTT. Protein: CASRSAGTLGPQHF.